Reported below is one TCR beta chain. What this receptor recognizes is not known. Base qualities are not at hand, and no much larger clone is one base apart. The sample's time point label, in plain terms: blood sample drawn before combined kidney and bone marrow transplant. Unstimulated Tregs (CD4+CD25+CD127-), CD4+ non-Tregs (CD4+CD25-), CD4 and CD8 cells were FACS-sorted from thawed PBMCs. The patients were a few recipients of combined kidney and bone marrow transplants from the ITN036ST trial, and samples were available only from these trial subjects. Healthy control blood was separated into PBMCs by Ficoll density gradient and cryopreserved, and patient PBMCs were collected both before and after transplant. The data are from a study of Tregs in tolerant kidney transplant recipients (dated by TCRdb to the late 2010s). Regarding the study in general: The transplants used related donors along with nonmyeloablative bone marrow transplantation, and in the human trials mixed chimerism was transient. TCRbeta sequencing was used in the study to identify donor-specific regulatory T cells before combined kidney and bone marrow transplantation, and the identified cells were then tracked after transplant. Points the paper makes about the study in general: Expanding Tregs with activated donor B cells appeared to identify the most biologically relevant and donor-specific TCRbeta repertoire. Biological reproducibility was not directly assessed, although technical replication error appeared to be minimal. For some patients the PCR primers changed over time, which made it impossible to compare the samples from those patients at the nucleotide level. Donor-specific Treg expansion exceeded global Treg expansion in tolerant patients, suggesting antigen-driven rather than nonspecific expansion. Because only a small number of patients were included, the study had limitations, and the results will need to be validated in larger populations as well as under other immunosuppression protocols.

From V the trimming removes 5 bases and from J it removes 2 bases, while the gene matches leave 6 bases of the junction unaccounted for. Spanning cysteine to phenylalanine, the CDR3 consists of 14 amino acids. Just the 42-base CDR3 DNA is kept, in frame starting at base 1. The germline V gene (reference sequence) sets CDR1 to MNHEY and CDR2 to SMNVEV. For TCRbeta CDR3 sequencing, genomic DNA was extracted from sorted cells using the QIAGEN DNeasy Blood and Tissue Kit. Through immunoSEQ, high-throughput TCRbeta CDR3 sequencing was done commercially, including PCR amplification with internal controls and bias correction. In the authors' own workflow: Unique productive TCRbeta sequences were defined by CDR3 nucleotide sequence where primers matched, otherwise by CDR3 amino acid sequence with Vbeta and Jbeta genes. As a correction for sorting error, sequences shared between sorted populations at a frequency ratio of 2:1 or less were discarded, and the remaining shared sequences were assigned to the higher population. Donor-reactive sequences were defined as at least 5-fold expanded in CFSE-low cells versus unstimulated cells, with frequency of at least 0.01% in CFSE-low cells. Repertoire divergence was quantified by Jensen-Shannon divergence calculated from the top 100 TCRbeta sequences ranked by frequency. When a sample had multiple sequencing runs, each run was corrected for sorting error separately and the runs were then pooled. Held by TCRdb, this immuneACCESS table contains in-frame sequences only and omits some clones. Under half of the omission traces to an unresolved V gene where checked; the cause of the rest is unknown. V, J and clone size derive from that table, while D and trimming were established from the DNA sequence. The sample has about 110,000 clones on record, around 90% of them singletons. Clones ranked in the top ten supply around 0.35% of the sample.

The sample was CD4+ T cells from blood, taken before the transplant. The rearranged chain carries TRBV27 and TRBJ2-7, and 7 bases in between align with TRBD1. The TCR was taken from a human donor who received a combined kidney and bone marrow transplant. The DNA reads as follows: TGTGCCAGCAGTCCCGGGACAGCTACCTACGAGCAGTACTTC. This yields the protein CASSPGTATYEQYF.